This TCR beta chain was identified during a study of shared clonotypes between healthy human individuals (dated by TCRdb to 2020 to 2022). In terms of the full investigation: A couple of women and three men aged 18 to 49 years were included in the cohort. For each donor, three plates each were used for CD4 naive and CD4 memory, two plates were used for CD8 naive, and one plate was used for CD8 memory. Blood TCR repertoires of a handful of healthy adults were deeply sequenced to estimate repertoire size and the extent of clonotype sharing between individuals. To increase sequencing depth and limit assay-specific biases, TCR repertoire library preparation and sequencing were carried out by different laboratories using diverse techniques. Leukapheresis yielded between about 0.9 and 8.9 billion PBMCs per donor.

For the CD8 naive samples, CD45RO-negative cells were positively selected for CCR7, yielding a CD45RA+CCR7+ population from which TemRA cells were excluded. Healthy HIV-negative adults with no recently reported acute infections or vaccinations were included as donors. Every donor was a Caucasian adult residing in Nashville, Tennessee, USA. After blood collection by leukapheresis, PBMCs were isolated using Ficoll-Histopaque density gradient centrifugation and then cryopreserved in the vapor phase of liquid nitrogen. Purity and quantity of every magnetically sorted T cell population were checked by analytical flow cytometry. From each sorted fraction, genomic DNA was isolated and quantified by UV absorbance on a Nanodrop 2000c. The study at large found these results: Larger estimated clonotype richness was generally found for naive subsets than for memory subsets. Rarefaction of sorted-subset datasets indicated incomplete sequencing despite the large sequencing depth. Sampling was restricted to blood, and TCR repertoires in tissues likely differ from the TCR repertoires found in blood. Based on pairwise subsampling, the degree of clonotype sharing among donors was expected to be affected by sequencing depth. The genetic and exposure-history diversity represented was limited by the small number of donors. Approximately 5% of naive CD4, around 3.6% of naive CD8, about 2.1% of memory CD4, and roughly 0.4% of memory CD8 clonotypes were shared across a few donors. Compared with non-shared clonotypes, clonotypes shared by all four sorted-subset donors had higher generation probabilities.

Spanning cysteine to phenylalanine, the CDR3 consists of 14 amino acids. The retained sequence is limited to the CDR3, 42 bases, with the frame set at the first base. The germline V and J ends show losses of 10 bases and 9 bases respectively, and no gene match explains 17 bases of the junction. CDR1 and CDR2, looked up from the germline V gene, are ENHRY and SYGVKD. Using the deep immunoSEQ assay, multiplex PCR amplified TCR CDR3 regions from genomic DNA. Genomic DNA extracted from each cell subset was distributed evenly over all wells of several immunoSEQ 96-well plates, and each plate served as one replicate. For sorted subsets, 200 ng of genomic DNA, equivalent to 25,000 to 35,000 T cell genomes, went into each replicate PCR. Purified libraries were quantified with a Qubit 3.0 fluorometer, sized on a Bioanalyzer 2100, and re-quantified with the KAPA Library Quantification kit. A separate single-read 150-cycle Illumina NextSeq 550 flow cell was used to sequence each immunoSEQ 96-well plate. As for the original processing: The immunoSEQ output contained only junctional sequences without quality scores, so filtering could not match that applied to full-length reads. Sequences were annotated with PyIR, a Python wrapper for IgBLAST v1.9, and V/J genes and CDR3 were assigned using IMGT germline references. Any read was removed if the V/J assignment was weak (E-value above 1e-6), the CDR3 was missing, or the read contained stop codons, out-of-frame junctions, or ambiguous translated residues. V3J clonotypes were defined as sequences sharing an identical inferred V gene, J gene, and CDR3 amino acid sequence. To compute the percentage overlap between repertoires, the number of shared unique clonotypes was divided by the size of the smaller repertoire. Richness of each repertoire was evaluated using RTK rarefaction, the Chao1 estimator, and Recon v2.1 estimates of unobserved clonotypes. For all TCRbeta clonotypes obtained by the gDNA method from four donors, generation probabilities were computed with OLGA. TCRdb stores this immuneACCESS table with in-frame sequences only. Part of the clones is absent; in the studies checked, under half of the shortfall reflects unresolved V genes, and no reason is known for the rest. V, J and clone size are those of that table, while D and trimming were read from the DNA. This sample is represented by 760,000 or so clones; about 97% of them were singletons. The ten largest clonotypes hold under 0.25% of the sample.

Notes on this clone: There is no known antigen for this receptor. Within one base of it there is no much larger clone, and no base qualities were kept.

The receptor chain draws on TRBV10-3 and TRBJ2-7; 8 central nucleotides agree with TRBD1. Sequenced material: naive CD8+ T cells sorted from blood. Read against the paper, the sample's cell subset or site label means: CD45RA+CCR7+. The sequence derives from a man younger than 40 in good health. The DNA sequence reads TGTGCCACACGCCCCGGGACAGGTCCCTATGGGCAGTACTTC. Translated, this gives CATRPGTGPYGQYF.